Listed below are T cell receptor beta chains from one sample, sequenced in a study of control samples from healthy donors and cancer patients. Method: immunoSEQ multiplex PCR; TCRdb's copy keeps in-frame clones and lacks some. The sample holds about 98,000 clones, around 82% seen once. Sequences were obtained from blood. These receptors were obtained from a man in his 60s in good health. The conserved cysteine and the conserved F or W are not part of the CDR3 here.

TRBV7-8 ASSQQSPYSYQETQY
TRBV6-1 ASSEQAGGNNEQF
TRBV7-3 ASSLDPNTEAF
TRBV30 AWSQGPHYEQY
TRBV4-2 ASSQEGGYNEQF
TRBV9 ASSPGLVPNTQY
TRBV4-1 ASSLTNSLFNNEQF
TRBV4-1 ASSQNPLQRGTNEQF
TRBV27 ASSLSYGARELF
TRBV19 ASSKDRGQPQH
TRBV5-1 ASKAWAAGSYEQY
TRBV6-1 ASSEGSGTGNSEQF
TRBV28 ASSTSKATGELF
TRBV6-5 ASTGVGGDTQY
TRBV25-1 ASSESGRNTGPTDTQY
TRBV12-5 AMGDLRATGELF
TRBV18 ASSPDSSNQPQH
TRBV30 AWSGGLITGELF
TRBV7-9 ASSLRAMNTEAF
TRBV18 ASSPPRNTGELF
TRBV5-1 ASSQGAHGANVLT
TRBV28 ASLAGAPYTQY
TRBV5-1 ASSQETWTKGGDTQY
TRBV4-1 ASSQEWDRSYEQY
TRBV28 ASSPGLLNTGELF
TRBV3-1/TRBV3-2 ASSHRSNQPQH
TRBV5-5 ASSLAMGMGSYGYT
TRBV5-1 ASSGAGTHGKLF
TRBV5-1 ASSPLGATNEKLF
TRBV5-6 ASSLGARPQH
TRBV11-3 ASSLDGTGGRTDTQY
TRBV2 ASSWDRGGTGELF
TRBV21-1 ASSKGVKANKVYDQETQY
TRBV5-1 ASSRITSGGNEQF
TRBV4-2 ASSQDHRTVSGNTIY
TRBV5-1 ASSFLRGDNEQF
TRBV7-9 ASSTATGIIPQETQY
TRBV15 ATSRAFGASTQY
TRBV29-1 SVTGQVNGDYT
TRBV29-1 SVERVANEQF
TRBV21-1 ASSKERQRGEQY
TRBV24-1 ATSEKGPWDGTGELF
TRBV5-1 ASSLAVNTEAF
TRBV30 AWRAGTGFYEQY
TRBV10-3 AIRPGGSYNEQF
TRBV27 ASSSRLAGGPDTQY